A single sample is the source of the 27 T cell receptor beta chains below, sequenced in a study of T-cell reconstitution after alpha-beta-depleted transplantation in children. Researchers prepared the TCRbeta library using unique molecular identifiers, the study reports. TCRdb processed the PCR reads anew with MiXCR; each CDR3 protein has one entry. The sample lists around 130,000 distinct CDR3 sequences, roughly 10% occurring once. This specimen was PBMCs, mostly from graft donor cells, taken 180 days after TCRalphabeta/CD19-depleted stem cell transplant. The source of these receptors is a girl under two years old who had a stem cell transplant for combined immunodeficiency, so the T cells may come from the graft donor.

Details on this clonotype: One junction end disagrees with the germline gene, perhaps due to a read error. The chain has TRBV5-5 and TRBJ2-4; D is possibly TRBD2 (5 bases). This CDR3 spans 17 amino acids. CDR1 SGHKS and CDR2 YYEKEE come from the germline V gene (reference sequence). DNA of the CDR3: TGTGCCAGCAGCTTGGCGAGGCAGGTCCTAGCCAAAAACAGTCAGTACTTC. Amino acid sequence: CASSLARQVLAKNSQYF.

This clonotype was detected a few times. This chain connects TRBV5-6 to TRBJ2-7; 8 positions match TRBD1. This CDR3 has 15 amino acids. Germline V gene sequence: CDR1 SGHDT, CDR2 YYEEEE. Losses at the gene ends were 1 base for V and 6 bases for J; bases not matched to a gene: 9. The CDR3 nucleotides read TGTGCCAGCAGCTTGCCCGGGACAGGAGGTGCCGAGCAGTACTTC. Its translation: CASSLPGTGGAEQYF.

The table lists this clonotype with a few counts. The chain links TRBV2 to TRBJ2-7; 7 bases align to TRBD2. The CDR3 covers 13 residues. After removal of 8 bases from V and 0 bases from J, the junction contained 4 bases not matched to a gene. Germline V CDR1 and CDR2: SNHLY, FYNNEI. The CDR3 DNA sequence: TGTGCCAGCGGGGGACTAATCTCCTACGAGCAGTACTTC. Residues: CASGGLISYEQYF.

This clonotype was observed a few times. The chain recombines TRBV6-5 with TRBJ1-1, with a weak D call TRBD1 (5 bases). V lost 4 bases and J 10 bases, leaving 16 bases between the germline ends. This CDR3 comprises 13 residues. In germline, CDR1 is MNHEY, CDR2 SVGAGI. In DNA, the CDR3 is TGTGCCAGCAGTTCGAACAGGTTTGGAGGAGCTTTCTTT. Amino acids: CASSSNRFGGAFF.

This clonotype occurred a few times. The V gene is TRBV10-3, the J gene TRBJ2-7, with 8 positions matching TRBD2. J was trimmed by 5 bases and V by 5 bases; bases with no gene match: 8. The CDR3 sequence is 14 residues long. Germline CDR1 reads ENHRY; CDR2 reads SYGVKD. The CDR3 region has the DNA TGTGCCATCAGTAACAGCGGGAGCAGTCACGAGCAGTACTTC. Its translation is CAISNSGSSHEQYF.

The chain carries TRBV18 and TRBJ2-2, with 8 bases matching TRBD1. Germline values: CDR1 KGHSH, CDR2 LQKENI. J was trimmed by 4 bases and V by 5 bases; bases with no gene match: 6. CDR3 length equals 15 residues. CDR3 sequence (DNA): TGTGCCAGCTCATATGGGACAGGACTCACCGGGGAGCTGTTTTTT. Its translation is CASSYGTGLTGELFF. The full variable domain, its missing parts supplied by reference TRBV18 and TRBJ2-2, is NAGVMQNPRHLVRRRGQEARLRCSPMKGHSHVYWYRQLPEEGLKFMVYLQKENIIDESGMPKERFSAEFPKEGPSILRIQQVVRGDSAAYFCASSYGTGLTGELFFGEGSRLTVL.

The V and J genes are TRBV6-5 and TRBJ1-4; D remains unclear. Germline V gene data show CDR1 as MNHEY and CDR2 as SVGAGI. CDR3 length: 14 amino acids. V dropped 3 bases and J dropped 0 bases, with 5 bases sitting between them. The CDR3 DNA reads TGTGCCAGCAGTTATGGAACAACTAATGAAAAACTGTTTTTT. It encodes CASSYGTTNEKLFF.

This clonotype appeared many times. The chain has TRBV6-4 and TRBJ2-3; no clear D gene. CDR3 length equals 15 residues. Trimming removed 0 bases at V and 0 bases at J, with 7 bases between. Germline loops: CDR1 MRHNA, CDR2 SNTAGT. CDR3 sequence (DNA): TGTGCCAGCAGTGACTCGGAAACTAGCACAGATACGCAGTATTTT. Translated: CASSDSETSTDTQYF.

The rearrangement uses TRBV5-1 and TRBJ2-7; tentative D call: TRBD2 (5 bases). Germline V gene lookup returns CDR1 SGHRS and CDR2 YFSETQ. The CDR3 consists of 16 residues. V was clipped by 4 bases and J by 0 bases, with 17 bases between them. The CDR3 region has the DNA TGCGCCAGCAGCGGCACCCCGGCGGGTTTCTCCTACGAGCAGTACTTC. This translates into CASSGTPAGFSYEQYF.

This clonotype was observed a handful of times. The chain recombines TRBV5-1 with TRBJ2-2; D is undetermined. CDR3 size: 16 residues. Trimming removed 0 bases from V and 4 bases from J, with 13 bases in between. Germline CDR1 is SGHRS and CDR2 is YFSETQ. DNA for the CDR3: TGCGCCAGCAGCTTGGCATTGAGGCGTGGCACCGGGGAGCTGTTTTTT. Residues: CASSLALRRGTGELFF.

This clonotype was seen more than once but under ten times. In DNA, the CDR3 is TGTGCCAGCACCCAGGGGTACGAGCAGTACTTC. It codes for CASTQGYEQYF. The chain is built from TRBV6-2 or TRBV6-3 and TRBJ2-7; TRBD1 might be the D (6 bases). CDR1 is MNHEY, CDR2 SVGEGT, per germline. The CDR3 spans 11 residues. Between the trimmed V and J ends, which lost 7 bases and 4 bases, there was a span of 8 bases.

This clonotype was counted a few times. The chain joins TRBV10-3 to TRBJ2-6, with D uncertain. Germline values: CDR1 ENHRY, CDR2 SYGVKD. The CDR3 is 16 residues long. With 7 bases removed from V and 0 bases from J, the gap between germline ends came to 13 bases. The CDR3 sequence: CAITGVTGSGANVLTF. CDR3 bases: TGTGCCATCACGGGCGTTACCGGCTCTGGGGCCAACGTCCTGACTTTC.

V usage is TRBV20-1 and J usage is TRBJ2-7; D is undetermined. Germline values: CDR1 DFQATT, CDR2 SNEGSKA (reference sequence). V was shortened by 3 bases and J by 0 bases, with 9 bases between the two germline ends. The CDR3 extends over 13 amino acids. CDR3 amino acids: CSARETSSYEQYF. The CDR3 DNA is TGCAGTGCTAGGGAGACGAGCTCCTACGAGCAGTACTTC.

The V and J genes are TRBV28 and TRBJ2-3; 10 positions match TRBD1. After removal of 2 bases from V and 7 bases from J, the junction contained 15 bases not matched to a gene. The CDR3 has 18 amino acids. Looked up from germline, CDR1 is MDHEN and CDR2 is SYDVKM. The CDR3 bases are TGTGCCAGCAGTTTAGCGAGGGAAGGGACAGGGGCCAAACATACGCAGTATTTT. Translating gives CASSLAREGTGAKHTQYF.

This clonotype was observed a few times. The V and J genes are TRBV6-5 and TRBJ2-2, with no clear D. This CDR3 has 14 amino acids. V gave up 4 bases and J gave up 5 bases, with 11 bases separating them. The germline V gene has CDR1 MNHEY and CDR2 SVGAGI. The CDR3 sequence is CASSLGRMTGELFF. CDR3 bases: TGTGCCAGCAGTTTGGGCCGGATGACCGGGGAGCTGTTTTTT.

The J gene is TRBJ1-5, the V gene TRBV20-1; perhaps TRBD1 as D (5 bases). V lost 1 base to trimming and J lost 6 bases, with 13 bases between them. The CDR3 contains 14 residues. Germline CDR1 reads DFQATT; CDR2 reads SNEGSKA (reference sequence). CDR3 amino acids: CSARGQGGSQPQHF. CDR3 DNA: TGCAGTGCTAGAGGTCAGGGAGGGAGTCAGCCCCAGCATTTT.

V and J are TRBV12-3 or TRBV12-4 and TRBJ2-7, with D perhaps TRBD1 (5 bases). The CDR3 has 13 amino acids. Trimming stripped 2 bases from V and 5 bases from J, with 10 bases between. Here the CDR3 reads CASSLRQHNEQYF. The DNA for the CDR3 is TGTGCCAGCAGTTTAAGACAGCACAACGAGCAGTACTTC.

Concerning this clonotype itself: This is likely a read error, given that the CDR3 carries no conserved phenylalanine or tryptophan at its end. This chain joins TRBV4-2 and TRBJ2-5; TRBD1 agrees at 7 bases. Losses at the gene ends were 4 bases for V and 5 bases for J; bases not matched to a gene: 10. The CDR3 runs 15 residues. Germline lookup yields CDR1 LGHNA and CDR2 YNFKEQ. The CDR3 region has the DNA TGTGCCAGCAGCCTTAACCCGACAGGGCAGGAGACCCAGTACTTA. Its protein product is CASSLNPTGQETQYL.

V and J are TRBV20-1 and TRBJ1-1, with TRBD1 matching over 12 bases. Trimming removed 3 bases from V and 4 bases from J; junction bases left unmatched: 18. The germline gives CDR1 DFQATT, CDR2 SNEGSKA (reference sequence). This CDR3 is 19 amino acids long. The CDR3 region is CSARAYRDRGRVGSTEAFF. For the CDR3, the DNA is TGCAGTGCTAGGGCATACCGGGACAGGGGGCGAGTTGGTAGCACTGAAGCTTTCTTT.

The sample holds a few counts of this clonotype. This chain joins TRBV7-2 and TRBJ2-3; D possibly corresponds to TRBD2 (6 bases). CDR3 length: 15 residues. Trimming took off 4 bases at V and 2 bases at J, with 13 bases between the two ends. From germline, CDR1 is SGHTA and CDR2 FQGNSA. This CDR3 reads CASSYPGLHTDTQYF. CDR3 nucleotide sequence: TGTGCCAGCAGCTACCCGGGACTTCACACAGATACGCAGTATTTT.

The CDR3 DNA is TGCAGTTGCCTAGGGGGCGCGGGGACTGAAGCTTTCTTT. Translated: CSCLGGAGTEAFF. This chain joins TRBV20-1 and TRBJ1-1; 7 bases map to TRBD1. The CDR3 extends over 13 amino acids. With 8 bases clipped from V and 5 bases from J, the junction kept 11 bases outside the gene matches. Germline V gene sequence: CDR1 DFQATT, CDR2 SNEGSKA (reference sequence).

The chain combines TRBV6-1 with TRBJ2-1, with TRBD2 matching over 8 bases. Germline V lookup: CDR1 MNHNS, CDR2 SASEGT. The CDR3 is 14 residues long. V was clipped by 6 bases and J by 5 bases; unmatched bases: 6. Written as DNA, the CDR3 is TGTGCCAGCAGCCGGGGGGGGATCGACAATGAGCAGTTCTTC. Translated, it gives CASSRGGIDNEQFF.

This clonotype was seen ten or more times. The chain employs TRBV7-9 and TRBJ1-5, with 8 bases lining up with TRBD1. Trimming took 8 bases from V and 5 from J; bases not matched to a gene: 5. This CDR3 is built from 13 residues. Germline-derived CDR1 and CDR2 are SEHNR and FQNEAQ (reference sequence). The CDR3 nucleotides read TGTGCCAGCTCCGGGACAGGAGATCAGCCCCAGCATTTT. Protein sequence: CASSGTGDQPQHF.

In its sample, this clonotype was seen a few times. The chain uses TRBV9 and TRBJ2-7, with 10 bases aligning to TRBD2. The length of the CDR3 is 14 residues. From germline, CDR1 is SGDLS and CDR2 YYNGEE. V trimming: 4 bases; J trimming: 6 bases; junction bases outside the gene matches: 7. Written as DNA, the CDR3 is TGTGCCAGCAGCTCATCGGGACTAGCGATCGAGCAGTACTTC. This translates into CASSSSGLAIEQYF. Drawing the rest from reference TRBV9 and TRBJ2-7, the complete variable domain is DSGVTQTPKHLITATGQRVTLRCSPRSGDLSVYWYQQSLDQGLQFLIQYYNGEERAKGNILERFSAQQFPDLHSELNLSSLELGDSALYFCASSSSGLAIEQYFGPGTRLTVT.

For this clonotype: The junction differs from germline at one of its ends, possibly a read error. The gene calls are TRBV12-3 or TRBV12-4 and TRBJ2-2; perhaps TRBD2 as D (5 bases). The CDR3 totals 13 residues. CDR3 sequence reads: CASVQRYTWELFF. The CDR3 DNA is TGTGCCAGCGTACAGCGGTACACCTGGGAGCTGTTTTTT.

The chain is built from TRBV5-6 and TRBJ2-1; D ambiguous. The CDR3 covers 15 residues. Germline CDR1 reads SGHDT; CDR2 reads YYEEEE. V was clipped by 0 bases and J by 0 bases, with 7 bases between them. CDR3 nucleotides: TGTGCCAGCAGCTTGGGGAGCCGCTCCTACAATGAGCAGTTCTTC. This gives the protein CASSLGSRSYNEQFF.

The V gene is TRBV6-2 or TRBV6-3, the J gene TRBJ1-2; 8 bases are a match to TRBD1. The CDR3 runs to 15 residues. Germline V gene lookup returns CDR1 MNHEY and CDR2 SVGEGT. The V and J ends lost 6 bases and 2 bases, in that order; junction bases with no gene match: 8. CDR3 DNA sequence: TGTGCCAGCAGCACGGACAGGGTGACAAACTATGGCTACACCTTC. The encoded protein is CASSTDRVTNYGYTF.